These 27 T cell receptor beta chains came from one sample sequenced in a study of long-term antiretroviral therapy in people with HIV. Run at survey level, the immunoSEQ assay was version v3.0. The table came from immunoSEQ multiplex PCR; TCRdb's copy has only in-frame clones and leaves some out. The sample gives about 30,000 clones, roughly 93% of which show up once; about 2.6% is in the top ten. The sequences come from unsorted PBMCs, collected about 7.2 years after starting antiretroviral therapy. Receptor source: a man over 45 with HIV.

The chain employs TRBV6-4 and TRBJ1-2; D gene ambiguous. V gave up 0 bases and J gave up 4 bases, with 12 bases separating them. Per the germline V gene, CDR1 is MRHNA and CDR2 is SNTAGT. This CDR3 region has 15 residues. The CDR3 loop reads CASSDSFEASYGYTF. The DNA of the CDR3 is TGTGCCAGCAGTGACTCATTCGAGGCTAGCTATGGCTACACCTTC.

The gene calls are TRBV19 and TRBJ2-7, with 9 bases fitting TRBD2. There are 15 residues in the CDR3. Germline values: CDR1 LNHDA, CDR2 SQIVND (reference sequence). J gave up 1 base and V 3 bases, and 4 bases lay outside the gene matches. The CDR3 region has the DNA TGTGCCAGTAGTATCGGAACTAGCGGGTCCTACGAGCAGTACTTC. Translation gives CASSIGTSGSYEQYF.

This chain joins TRBV6-5 and TRBJ1-5, with D tentatively TRBD1 (6 bases). From germline, CDR1 is MNHEY and CDR2 SVGAGI. The V end lost 4 bases, the J end lost 3 bases, and 10 bases lay between the germline ends. There are 14 residues in the CDR3. The CDR3 DNA is TGTGCCAGCAGTTTGGGACATACCAATCAGCCCCAGCATTTT. Its protein is CASSLGHTNQPQHF.

The chain combines TRBV10-3 with TRBJ1-3, with a possible D match to TRBD1 (6 bases). V gave up 6 bases and J gave up 0 bases, with 15 bases separating them. This CDR3 has 16 residues. CDR1 and CDR2 (germline): ENHRY, SYGVKD. This CDR3 reads CAISSDSGPSGNTIYF. Written as DNA, the CDR3 is TGTGCCATCAGCTCGGACAGCGGTCCCTCTGGAAACACCATATATTTT.

The chain joins TRBV15 to TRBJ1-4; TRBD1 agrees at 7 bases. CDR1 and CDR2 (germline): LNHNV, YYDKDF (reference sequence). V gave up 2 bases and J gave up 0 bases; unmatched junction bases: 6. This CDR3 is 17 amino acids long. CDR3 loop: CATSRTGTATTNEKLFF. For the CDR3, the DNA is TGTGCCACCAGCAGAACCGGGACAGCCACAACTAATGAAAAACTGTTTTTT.

The chain couples TRBV30 to TRBJ2-7; 8 bases align to TRBD1. Germline CDR1 is GTSNPN and CDR2 is SVGIG (reference sequence). Trimming cost V 6 bases and J 2 bases; bases outside gene matches: 9. This CDR3 is built from 14 residues. The CDR3 nucleotides are TGTGCCTGCGGCCCTTTGGACAGGGCCTACGAGCAGTACTTC. Its translation: CACGPLDRAYEQYF.

This chain joins TRBV15 and TRBJ2-3; 7 nucleotides align to TRBD1. Germline CDR1 LNHNV, CDR2 YYDKDF (reference sequence). With V trimmed by 5 bases and J by 1 base, 3 bases remained unmatched. This CDR3 contains 14 residues. The CDR3 sequence: CATSRDRGTDTQYF. The CDR3 DNA follows: TGTGCCACCAGCCGTGACAGGGGCACAGATACGCAGTATTTT.

V is TRBV27 and J is TRBJ2-1; D possibly uses TRBD1 or TRBD2 (5 bases each). V lost 4 bases and J lost 9, with 10 bases in between. The CDR3 runs to 12 residues. CDR1 is MNHEY, CDR2 SMNVEV, per germline (reference sequence). The CDR3 bases are TGTGCCAGCAGTTACGGGACCGGTGAGCAGTTCTTC. Its translation is CASSYGTGEQFF.

V and J are TRBV7-8 and TRBJ1-2, with TRBD1 matching 8 bases. The germline gives CDR1 SGHVS, CDR2 FQNEAQ. Losses at the gene ends were 1 base for V and 4 bases for J; bases not matched to a gene: 5. CDR3 length equals 15 residues. The DNA of the CDR3 is TGTGCCAGCAGCTTAGGCGGACAGGGCGGCTATGGCTACACCTTC. Translation gives CASSLGGQGGYGYTF. Using reference TRBV7-8 and TRBJ1-2 for the parts outside the CDR3, the full variable domain is GAGVSQSPRYKVAKRGQDVALRCDPISGHVSLFWYQQALGQGPEFLTYFQNEAQLDKSGLPSDRFFAERPEGSVSTLKIQRTQQEDSAVYLCASSLGGQGGYGYTFGSGTRLTVV.

This clone has more than one count but fewer than ten. V gene TRBV7-2 combines with J gene TRBJ2-7, with D tentatively TRBD1 or TRBD2 (5 bases each). With 6 bases removed from V and 0 bases from J, the gap between germline ends came to 9 bases. The CDR3 is made up of 13 amino acids. From germline, CDR1 is SGHTA and CDR2 FQGNSA. The chain's CDR3 is CASRGDGSYEQYF. The CDR3 coding sequence is TGTGCCAGCAGGGGGGACGGCTCCTACGAGCAGTACTTC.

This rearrangement joins TRBV19 to TRBJ1-5; D call uncertain. Germline V lookup: CDR1 LNHDA, CDR2 SQIVND (reference sequence). Trimming removed 0 bases at V and 6 bases at J, with 12 bases between. The length of the CDR3 is 15 residues. The CDR3 coding sequence is TGTGCCAGTAGTATAGATCTATCATGGATTCAGCCCCAGCATTTT. Translating gives CASSIDLSWIQPQHF.

The chain links TRBV28 to TRBJ2-1; D ambiguous. Germline V gene sequence: CDR1 MDHEN, CDR2 SYDVKM. Trimming took off 2 bases at V and 7 bases at J, with 3 bases between the two ends. There are 11 residues in the CDR3. Here the CDR3 reads CASSLTNEQFF. The CDR3 DNA reads TGTGCCAGCAGTTTAACTAATGAGCAGTTCTTC. The whole variable domain, filled in from reference TRBV28 and TRBJ2-1, reads DVKVTQSSRYLVKRTGEKVFLECVQDMDHENMFWYRQDPGLGLRLIYFSYDVKMKEKGDIPEGYSVSREKKERFSLILESASTNQTSMYLCASSLTNEQFFGPGTRLTVL.

V is TRBV6-5 and J is TRBJ2-7; no clear D. The V end lost 8 bases, the J end lost 3 bases, and 2 bases lay between the germline ends. CDR1 is MNHEY and CDR2 is SVGAGI in the germline V gene. The CDR3 totals 9 residues. CDR3 region: CASGYEQYF. In DNA form, the CDR3 reads TGTGCCAGCGGCTACGAGCAGTACTTC.

The V gene is TRBV28, the J gene TRBJ2-6, with D hard to call. V dropped 5 bases and J dropped 4 bases, with 12 bases sitting between them. This CDR3 comprises 15 residues. Germline-derived CDR1 and CDR2 are MDHEN and SYDVKM. This CDR3 reads CASSPLNPGANVLTF. CDR3 sequence (DNA): TGTGCCAGCAGTCCCCTTAACCCCGGGGCCAACGTCCTGACTTTC.

This chain uses TRBV4-1 with TRBJ1-1; D is uncertain. There are 15 residues in the CDR3. Germline CDR1 MGHRA, CDR2 YSYEKL. The V and J ends lost 1 base and 0 bases respectively, with 9 bases between them. CDR3 region: CASSQAWTVNTEAFF. The CDR3 DNA reads as TGCGCCAGCAGCCAAGCTTGGACCGTGAACACTGAAGCTTTCTTT.

This clone was recorded only once. In DNA form, the CDR3 reads TGTGCCAGCAGCTCGTTCAGGGAAAAAGATCAGCCCCAGCATTTT. Residues: CASSSFREKDQPQHF. The rearrangement links TRBV5-5 to TRBJ1-5; maybe TRBD1 (5 bases). The CDR3 runs 15 residues. Germline loops: CDR1 SGHKS, CDR2 YYEKEE (reference sequence). The V end was cut by 3 bases, the J end by 5 bases, with 15 bases between.

V usage is TRBV7-2 and J usage is TRBJ2-6; D unresolved. The V and J ends lost 2 bases and 0 bases respectively, with 8 bases between them. The CDR3 loop spans 16 amino acids. Looked up from germline, CDR1 is SGHTA and CDR2 is FQGNSA. The CDR3 DNA is TGTGCCAGCAGCTTACCCCCGACCTCTGGGGCCAACGTCCTGACTTTC. Residues: CASSLPPTSGANVLTF.

This chain links TRBV10-2 with TRBJ2-7; no clear D gene. Germline values: CDR1 WSHSY, CDR2 SAAADI. The V end was cut by 3 bases, the J end by 1 base, with 13 bases between. This CDR3 has 15 residues. CDR3 in amino acids: CASSDWRVGSYEQYF. The CDR3 region has the DNA TGCGCCAGCAGTGATTGGCGAGTGGGTTCCTACGAGCAGTACTTC.

The chain combines TRBV7-9 with TRBJ1-1; 7 bases match TRBD1. V was pared by 5 bases and J by 6 bases, with 9 bases of the junction left unmatched. The CDR3 runs 14 residues. Germline CDR1 and CDR2: SEHNR and FQNEAQ (reference sequence). Written as DNA, the CDR3 is TGTGCCAGCAGCCAGCTTCAGGGGGGAGCTGAAGCTTTCTTT. This codes for CASSQLQGGAEAFF.

This chain uses TRBV7-2 with TRBJ2-1, with 10 bases lining up with TRBD2. With 5 bases clipped from V and 8 bases from J, the junction kept 12 bases outside the gene matches. The CDR3 sequence is 16 residues long. CDR1 is SGHTA, CDR2 FQGNSA, per germline. The CDR3 DNA reads TGTGCCAGCAGCCTCCTTAGCGGGGGGCACGGGGATGAGCAGTTCTTC. Its translation: CASSLLSGGHGDEQFF.

This chain links TRBV5-4 with TRBJ2-7; no clear D gene. Trimming stripped 3 bases from V and 4 bases from J, with 17 bases between. The germline gives CDR1 SGHNT, CDR2 YYREEE (reference sequence). The CDR3 contains 15 residues. The CDR3 loop is CASSSLTGSRYEQYF. The CDR3, as DNA: TGTGCCAGCAGCTCGTTGACTGGATCTAGGTACGAGCAGTACTTC.

The CDR3 spells CAISSEGSNSPLHF. CDR3 in DNA: TGTGCCATCAGTTCCGAGGGGTCTAATTCACCCCTCCACTTT. The J gene is TRBJ1-6, the V gene TRBV10-3, with a tentative D call TRBD1 (5 bases). The germline CDR1 and CDR2 sequences are ENHRY and SYGVKD. This CDR3 is built from 14 residues. The ends were cut back, 5 bases at V and 6 bases at J, with 11 bases in the middle.

The chain carries TRBV4-3 and TRBJ2-3; D gene unclear. The length of the CDR3 is 13 residues. Germline V CDR1 and CDR2: LGHNA, YSLEER. Trimming stripped 2 bases from V and 8 bases from J, with 11 bases between. The CDR3 reads CASSQSATGTQYF. CDR3 DNA sequence: TGCGCCAGCAGCCAAAGCGCGACCGGTACGCAGTATTTT.

Comment on this clone: This CDR3 is also generated by other DNA sequences in the sample. This chain links TRBV18 with TRBJ2-7, with D perhaps matching TRBD2 (5 bases). Per the germline V gene, CDR1 is KGHSH and CDR2 is LQKENI. The V end was cut by 0 bases, the J end by 1 base, with 7 bases between. The CDR3 loop spans 14 amino acids. CDR3 region: CASSPPSGSYEQYF. DNA for the CDR3: TGTGCCAGCTCACCACCGTCGGGATCCTACGAGCAGTACTTC.

The chain has TRBV5-1 and TRBJ2-7; the D gene is possibly TRBD2 (5 bases). Trimming cost V 1 base and J 7 bases, with 15 bases left between them. Per germline, CDR1 SGHRS and CDR2 YFSETQ. The CDR3 extends over 14 amino acids. Written as DNA, the CDR3 is TGCGCCAGCAGCTTGTGGACTTCTCCTACTGAGCAGTACTTC. This encodes CASSLWTSPTEQYF.

As to this clone: At one of its ends the junction is not consistent with the germline gene, which may arise from a read error. V is TRBV11-2 and J is TRBJ1-3, with D unresolved. This CDR3 is built from 16 residues. Germline V gene data show CDR1 as SGHAT and CDR2 as FQNNGV. CDR3 in amino acids: CASSLDPPYSGNTIYF. CDR3 nucleotide sequence: TGTGCCAGCAGCCTAGACCCTCCCTACTCTGGAAACACCATATATTTT.

The chain recombines TRBV9 with TRBJ1-3; TRBD1 might be the D (6 bases). V shed 3 bases and J shed 14 bases, with 12 bases lying between them. The CDR3 is made up of 11 amino acids. CDR1 and CDR2 from the germline V gene are SGDLS and YYNGEE. This CDR3 is CASSDRQVLYF. The CDR3 DNA is TGTGCCAGCAGCGACCGACAGGTTTTATATTTT.